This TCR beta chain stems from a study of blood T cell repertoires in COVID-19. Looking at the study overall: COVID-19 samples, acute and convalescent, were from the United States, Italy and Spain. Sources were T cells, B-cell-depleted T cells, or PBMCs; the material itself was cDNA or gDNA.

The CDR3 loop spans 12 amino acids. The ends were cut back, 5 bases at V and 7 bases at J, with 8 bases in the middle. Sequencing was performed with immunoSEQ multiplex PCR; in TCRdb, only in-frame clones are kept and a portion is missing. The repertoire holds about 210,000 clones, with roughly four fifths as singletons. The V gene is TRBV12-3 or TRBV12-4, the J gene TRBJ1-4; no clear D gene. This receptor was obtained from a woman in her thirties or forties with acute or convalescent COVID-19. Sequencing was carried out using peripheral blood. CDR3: CASSAGFEKLFF. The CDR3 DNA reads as TGTGCCAGCAGTGCAGGATTTGAAAAACTGTTTTTT.